A selection of T cell receptor beta chains follows, all from one sample in a study of control samples from healthy donors and cancer patients. The protocol was immunoSEQ multiplex PCR, while the TCRdb copy is restricted to in-frame clones and leaves out a portion. The sample contains some 160,000 clones, 90% to 95% of which appear only once. Material: blood. The receptors come from a woman aged 30 to 39 in good health. Both conserved end residues are part of each CDR3. Each record gives: V gene, D gene, J gene, clone size, CDR3 DNA, CDR3 protein. The D gene is left open where the match is weak. A clone size is listed for some rows: how often the clone was seen (once, few, many), or a class if it is expanded.

TRBV7-3,NA,TRBJ2-2,NA,TGTGCCAGCAGCTTAACTCGAGAAACCGGGGAGCTGTTTTTT,CASSLTRETGELFF
TRBV4-2,TRBD1,TRBJ2-5,NA,TGTGCCAGCAGCCAAGAGGGGACAGGGGGCAAGGAGACCCAGTACTTC,CASSQEGTGGKETQYF
TRBV24-1,TRBD1,TRBJ2-5,NA,TGTGCCACCAGTGACCGGGGACAGGGCCAAGAGACCCAGTACTTC,CATSDRGQGQETQYF
TRBV28,NA,TRBJ1-1,NA,TGTGCCAGCAGTTTGGTGTGGGAAAACACTGAAGCTTTCTTT,CASSLVWENTEAFF
TRBV4-2,NA,TRBJ1-5,NA,TGTGCCAGCAGCCAAGATGAGGGTGTCACCCAGCCCCAGCATTTT,CASSQDEGVTQPQHF
TRBV7-9,TRBD2,TRBJ2-3,few,TGTGCCAGCAGCTTCACTAGCGGGAGGGCCACAGATACGCAGTATTTT,CASSFTSGRATDTQYF
TRBV11-2,TRBD1,TRBJ1-1,few,TGTGCCAGCAGCTGGGGACAGGGAGTGACTGAAGCTTTCTTT,CASSWGQGVTEAFF
TRBV24-1,NA,TRBJ2-3,NA,TGTGCCACCAGTGATACCCGGGACGGAACTAGCACAGATACGCAGTATTTT,CATSDTRDGTSTDTQYF
TRBV11-2,NA,TRBJ2-2,NA,TGTGCCAGCAGCGGACTGACTACCGGGGAGCTGTTTTTT,CASSGLTTGELFF
TRBV11-2,NA,TRBJ2-5,NA,TGTGCCAGCAGCCCTAAAGGGTCCGAAGGAGAGACCCAGTACTTC,CASSPKGSEGETQYF
TRBV9,NA,TRBJ2-7,once,TGTGCCAGCAGCTTGCGGTGGGGGCCCTACGAGCAGTACTTC,CASSLRWGPYEQYF
TRBV6-2/TRBV6-3,NA,TRBJ2-3,once,TGTGCCAGCAGTTACAGGGTAACGACAGATACGCAGTATTTT,CASSYRVTTDTQYF
TRBV5-6,NA,TRBJ2-1,NA,TGTGCCAGCAGCACCGGGACAGGACTAGAACTTACAGTCAATGAGCAGTTCTTC,CASSTGTGLELTVNEQFF
TRBV28,NA,TRBJ2-7,NA,TGTGCCAGCAGTTCCGGAGTCTACGAGCAGTACTTC,CASSSGVYEQYF
TRBV7-9,TRBD2,TRBJ2-3,NA,TGTGCCAGCAGCCCTAGCGGGGGCACAGATACGCAGTATTTT,CASSPSGGTDTQYF
TRBV6-5,TRBD1,TRBJ1-1,once,TGTGCCAGCAGTTCGGAGGGGGCGGGGGGGAACACTGAAGCTTTCTTT,CASSSEGAGGNTEAFF
TRBV28,NA,TRBJ1-4,NA,TGTGCCAGCAGTTTGGAAGACGAAAAACTGTTTTTT,CASSLEDEKLFF
TRBV15,TRBD2,TRBJ2-2,NA,TGTGCCACCAGCAGAGATCTGGCGGGAGGTCTCACCGGGGAGCTGTTTTTT,CATSRDLAGGLTGELFF
TRBV3-1/TRBV3-2,NA,TRBJ1-2,NA,TGTGCCAGCAGCCAAGGAGGGAATAACTATGGCTACACCTTC,CASSQGGNNYGYTF
TRBV5-1,NA,TRBJ2-3,once,TGCGCCAGCTATGAGAGGGAGGAAGCGGGCACAGATACGCAGTATTTT,CASYEREEAGTDTQYF
TRBV7-2,TRBD2,TRBJ2-7,NA,TGTGCCAGCAACTTACAGACTAGCGGGAACTACGAGCAGTACTTC,CASNLQTSGNYEQYF
TRBV3-1/TRBV3-2,TRBD1,TRBJ1-5,once,TGTGCCAGCAGCCAAGCGGGACAGGGGATTCAGCCCCAGCATTTT,CASSQAGQGIQPQHF
TRBV24-1,NA,TRBJ2-3,NA,TGTGCCACCAGGGATGGAGGGGCGGGAGATACGCAGTATTTT,CATRDGGAGDTQYF
TRBV4-2,NA,TRBJ2-1,NA,TGTGCCAGCAGCGCTAGCGCGACGGCCAATGAGCAGTTCTTC,CASSASATANEQFF
TRBV7-2,NA,TRBJ1-5,NA,TGTGCCAGCAGCCCCCACGGGGCTAGCAATCAGCCCCAGCATTTT,CASSPHGASNQPQHF
TRBV6-5,NA,TRBJ1-4,NA,TGTGCCAGCAGTTACCCGAGAAGGTTACGTCGGGAAAAACTGTTTTTT,CASSYPRRLRREKLFF
TRBV3-1/TRBV3-2,NA,TRBJ2-7,NA,TGTGCCAGCAGCCAACAACCACCCACCTACGAGCAGTACTTC,CASSQQPPTYEQYF
TRBV7-8,NA,TRBJ2-7,NA,TGTGCCAGCAGCTTAGTAGGTGGGAGTACCTACGAGCAGTACTTC,CASSLVGGSTYEQYF
TRBV19,NA,TRBJ1-6,few,TGTGCCAGTAGTCCCGGGGGTAATTCACCCCTCCACTTT,CASSPGGNSPLHF
TRBV29-1,NA,TRBJ2-3,NA,TGCAGCGGTATTCTCGCCGGTGTGGATACGCAGTATTTT,CSGILAGVDTQYF
TRBV6-5,NA,TRBJ1-5,NA,TGTGCCAGCAGTTACTCGAGGGTGGAGCCCCAGCATTTT,CASSYSRVEPQHF
TRBV7-2,NA,TRBJ2-5,NA,TGTGCCAGCAGCCGGGACATTTCGGAGACCCAGTACTTC,CASSRDISETQYF
TRBV27,TRBD1,TRBJ2-7,NA,TGTGCCAGCAGTTTACGACAGGGCCTCTACGAGCAGTACTTC,CASSLRQGLYEQYF
TRBV27,NA,TRBJ1-6,NA,TGTGCCAGCAGTCCCTCCAGGAATTCACCCCTCCACTTT,CASSPSRNSPLHF
TRBV19,NA,TRBJ1-5,NA,TGTGCCAGTAGTACTGCGGGTTATAGCAATCAGCCCCAGCATTTT,CASSTAGYSNQPQHF
TRBV20-1,NA,TRBJ1-6,NA,TGCAGTGCGAGTACCGGGACCCGGGGATCACCCCTCCACTTT,CSASTGTRGSPLHF
TRBV28,NA,TRBJ1-2,NA,TGTGCCAGCAGTTCTCCACACACAGGGAGAGACGGCTACACCTTC,CASSSPHTGRDGYTF
TRBV18,NA,TRBJ2-7,NA,TGTGCCAGCTCACCCAGGGGGGAACCCTACGAGCAGTACTTC,CASSPRGEPYEQYF
TRBV28,NA,TRBJ2-3,NA,TGTGCCAGCAGCTCTGGGGCAGGAGGGTCAGATACGCAGTATTTT,CASSSGAGGSDTQYF
TRBV5-5,TRBD2,TRBJ2-1,NA,TGTGCCAGCAGCTTGACTAGCGCTAACAATGAGCAGTTCTTC,CASSLTSANNEQFF
TRBV5-1,TRBD2,TRBJ2-7,NA,TGCGCCAGCAGCTTCACTAGCGGGAGCTCCTACGAGCAGTACTTC,CASSFTSGSSYEQYF
TRBV27,TRBD1,TRBJ2-5,NA,TGTGCCAGCAGTTTCGATGGACAGGGTCGAAAGACCCAGTACTTC,CASSFDGQGRKTQYF
TRBV18,TRBD2,TRBJ2-7,NA,TGTGCCAGCTCTCTCGGGACTAGCGGGAGCTCCTACGAGCAGTACTTC,CASSLGTSGSSYEQYF
TRBV7-9,NA,TRBJ2-3,NA,TGTGCCAGCAGCCCCCGAACGTCAGATACGCAGTATTTT,CASSPRTSDTQYF
TRBV14,NA,TRBJ1-2,NA,TGTGCCAGCAGCCCTTACCAGCAGGGTCGCTACACCTTC,CASSPYQQGRYTF
TRBV5-1,TRBD1,TRBJ2-2,NA,TGCGCCAGCAGCTTAACCTCGACAGGGGGCACCGGGGAGCTGTTTTTT,CASSLTSTGGTGELFF
TRBV4-1,NA,TRBJ1-4,NA,TGCGCCAGCAGCCAAGGTTGGGACACCTCTAATGAAAAACTGTTTTTT,CASSQGWDTSNEKLFF
TRBV21-1,NA,TRBJ2-3,NA,TGTGCCAGCAGCTCTCGGACAGAATTCACAGATACGCAGTATTTT,CASSSRTEFTDTQYF
TRBV3-1/TRBV3-2,NA,TRBJ1-2,NA,TGTGCCAGCAGCCAACCGGGTAACTATGGCTACACCTTC,CASSQPGNYGYTF
TRBV2,NA,TRBJ1-1,NA,TGTGCCAGCACTGGAGGGGACCAGGGTCCCTTCTTATCCTTGAACACTGAAGCTTTCTTT,CASTGGDQGPFLSLNTEAFF
TRBV6-2/TRBV6-3,NA,TRBJ1-2,NA,TGTGCCAGCAGTTACATCGGGGCCCAAGCTAACTATGGCTACACCTTC,CASSYIGAQANYGYTF
TRBV28,NA,TRBJ1-5,NA,TGTGCCAGCAGTCGCGTCAGGATGAGCAATCAGCCCCAGCATTTT,CASSRVRMSNQPQHF
TRBV6-5,NA,TRBJ1-4,NA,TGTGCCAGTACCCTTGCCGATCCTAATGAAAAACTGTTTTTT,CASTLADPNEKLFF
TRBV28,TRBD2,TRBJ2-1,once,TGTGCCAGCGTTAGCGGGCCCTCCTACAATGAGCAGTTCTTC,CASVSGPSYNEQFF
TRBV25-1,NA,TRBJ1-4,NA,TGTGCCAGCAGTGCCCCAGGCGGTGGCACTAATGAAAAACTGTTTTTT,CASSAPGGGTNEKLFF
TRBV28,NA,TRBJ1-1,NA,TGTGCCAGCAGTTTATTGGACAGTCTGAACACTGAAGCTTTCTTT,CASSLLDSLNTEAFF